Following are 26 T cell receptor beta chains from one sample sequenced in a study of Ad26.COV2.S vaccination and SARS-CoV-2 variants. As for treatment: around 19 received Ad26.COV2.S at low or high dose, single or two shots; several received placebo; per-sample allocation not given. On day 63 after the first injection, vaccine and placebo recipients gave samples. This table comes from immunoSEQ multiplex PCR, and its TCRdb copy is limited to in-frame clones, with some not included. Here the sample spans some 340,000 clones, just over 85% being singletons. Source: peripheral blood, taken in a trial of Ad26.COV2.S vaccine versus placebo. The receptors here all came from a person aged 18-65 years who received the Ad26.COV2.S COVID-19 vaccine or a placebo.

The CDR3 loop reads CASSRQGAEGYTF. CDR3 nucleotides: TGTGCCAGCAGCCGACAGGGGGCGGAAGGCTACACCTTC. V is TRBV9 and J is TRBJ1-2; 10 bases agree with TRBD1. The V and J ends lost 4 bases and 8 bases, in that order; junction bases with no gene match: 5. Germline CDR1 SGDLS, CDR2 YYNGEE. CDR3 length equals 13 residues.

The genes are TRBV5-1 and TRBJ1-5; D is unresolved. The V and J ends lost 0 bases and 1 base respectively, with 8 bases between them. Germline V gene data show CDR1 as SGHRS and CDR2 as YFSETQ. The CDR3 covers 15 residues. The CDR3 loop reads CASSLGPSSNQPQHF. Here the CDR3 DNA reads TGCGCCAGCAGCTTGGGGCCGTCAAGCAATCAGCCCCAGCATTTT.

The chain combines TRBV5-1 with TRBJ2-5, with 8 nucleotides matching TRBD2. Germline loops: CDR1 SGHRS, CDR2 YFSETQ. The CDR3 has 13 amino acids. Losses at the gene ends were 9 bases for V and 5 bases for J; bases not matched to a gene: 9. CDR3 DNA sequence: TGCGCCACCTCTTCACTAGCGGAGGAGACCCAGTACTTC. Amino acid sequence: CATSSLAEETQYF. The full variable domain, its missing parts supplied by reference TRBV5-1 and TRBJ2-5, is KAGVTQTPRYLIKTRGQQVTLSCSPISGHRSVSWYQQTPGQGLQFLFEYFSETQRNKGNFPGRFSGRQFSNSRSEMNVSTLELGDSALYLCATSSLAEETQYFGPGTRLLVL.

The V and J genes are TRBV30 and TRBJ1-6, with a possible D match to TRBD1 (5 bases). Trimming took 8 bases from V and 8 from J, leaving 16 bases between them. Per the germline V gene, CDR1 is GTSNPN and CDR2 is SVGIG (reference sequence). The CDR3 sequence is 13 residues long. The CDR3, as DNA: TGTGCCCATAAAGGGGAGTTGGATTCACCCCTCCACTTT. Protein sequence: CAHKGELDSPLHF.

This chain uses TRBV18 with TRBJ1-3; a possible D gene is TRBD1 (5 bases). This CDR3 spans 17 amino acids. Germline lookup yields CDR1 KGHSH and CDR2 LQKENI. The V end lost 0 bases, the J end lost 0 bases, and 12 bases lay between the germline ends. The CDR3: CASSPPRQPFSGNTIYF. The CDR3 region has the DNA TGTGCCAGCTCACCACCTCGACAGCCGTTCTCTGGAAACACCATATATTTT.

V gene TRBV6-5 combines with J gene TRBJ2-2; the D is unclear. The CDR3 runs to 15 residues. With 6 bases removed from V and 0 bases from J, the gap between germline ends came to 11 bases. Germline CDR1 is MNHEY and CDR2 is SVGAGI. The CDR3 sequence is CASSAGHSNTGELFF. The CDR3 DNA reads as TGTGCCAGCAGCGCCGGTCATTCGAACACCGGGGAGCTGTTTTTT.

This chain connects TRBV5-1 to TRBJ1-1, with a possible D match to TRBD1 (6 bases). The V end lost 0 bases, the J end lost 2 bases, and 8 bases lay between the germline ends. The CDR3 runs to 14 residues. From germline, CDR1 is SGHRS and CDR2 YFSETQ. The CDR3 nucleotides read TGCGCCAGCAGCTTGGGACAGGCCAACACTGAAGCTTTCTTT. Translated: CASSLGQANTEAFF.

The V gene is TRBV6-5, the J gene TRBJ2-3; weak D call: TRBD2 (6 bases). This CDR3 spans 14 amino acids. Trimming removed 5 bases from V and 4 bases from J, with 13 bases in between. CDR1 MNHEY and CDR2 SVGAGI come from the germline V gene. The CDR3 DNA sequence: TGTGCCAGCAGTATAGGGACTGTGGCAGATACGCAGTATTTT. It codes for CASSIGTVADTQYF.

V gene TRBV11-3 combines with J gene TRBJ2-2; D is ambiguous. The CDR3 runs to 13 residues. Germline V lookup: CDR1 SGHNT, CDR2 YENEEA. The V end was cut by 4 bases, the J end by 3 bases, with 6 bases between. For the CDR3, the DNA is TGTGCCAGCAGCTCCTTGGACACCGGGGAGCTGTTTTTT. Its protein product is CASSSLDTGELFF.

This clone came up a few times. The V and J genes are TRBV19 and TRBJ1-6, with D maybe TRBD1 (5 bases). Looked up from germline, CDR1 is LNHDA and CDR2 is SQIVND (reference sequence). Trimming took off 7 bases at V and 6 bases at J, with 13 bases between the two ends. CDR3 size: 14 residues. The CDR3 protein is CASKGEGINSPLHF. The CDR3 coding sequence is TGTGCCAGTAAAGGAGAGGGGATTAATTCACCCCTCCACTTT. Full variable domain (rest looked up from reference TRBV19 and TRBJ1-6): DGGITQSPKYLFRKEGQNVTLSCEQNLNHDAMYWYRQDPGQGLRLIYYSQIVNDFQKGDIAEGYSVSREKKESFPLTVTSAQKNPTAFYLCASKGEGINSPLHFGNGTRLTVT.

The V gene is TRBV24-1, the J gene TRBJ1-4; perhaps TRBD1 as D (5 bases). Germline-derived CDR1 and CDR2 are KGHDR and SFDVKD. The CDR3 spans 17 residues. Trimming stripped 3 bases from V and 3 bases from J, with 16 bases between. The CDR3 loop is CATSDRDDRPSNEKLFF. The CDR3 DNA is TGTGCCACCAGTGATCGAGACGACAGACCTTCTAATGAAAAACTGTTTTTT.

This clone was observed a single time. The J gene is TRBJ1-5, the V gene TRBV6-5, with TRBD1 matching over 7 bases. The CDR3 is 16 amino acids. The J segment lost 4 bases and the V segment lost 2 bases, leaving 8 bases of the junction unmatched. CDR1 and CDR2 from the germline V gene are MNHEY and SVGAGI. For the CDR3, the DNA is TGTGCCAGCAGTTACGGGGGCAGGGGGGAGAATCAGCCCCAGCATTTT. It translates to CASSYGGRGENQPQHF.

J is TRBJ1-1 and V is TRBV6-2 or TRBV6-3; D perhaps matches TRBD1 (6 bases). CDR1 MNHEY and CDR2 SVGEGT come from the germline V gene. V dropped 6 bases and J dropped 11 bases, with 22 bases sitting between them. The CDR3 spans 14 residues. The CDR3 is CASSDQGTPSWAFF. DNA for the CDR3: TGTGCCAGCAGCGACCAGGGGACGCCTTCTTGGGCTTTCTTT.

CDR3 nucleotides: TGTGCCAGCAGTTTATCTAGGGGCTCGATAGCACCCCTCCACTTT. It encodes CASSLSRGSIAPLHF. The rearrangement links TRBV27 to TRBJ1-6; a weak D match, TRBD1 (5 bases). The CDR3 sequence is 15 residues long. The V gene's germline CDR1 is MNHEY and CDR2 SMNVEV (reference sequence). The V end lost 0 bases, the J end lost 11 bases, and 14 bases lay between the germline ends.

The V gene is TRBV7-2, the J gene TRBJ1-1, with a weak D call TRBD1 (6 bases). In germline, CDR1 is SGHTA, CDR2 FQGNSA. Trimming removed 3 bases from V and 8 bases from J, with 13 bases in between. CDR3 length equals 13 residues. The CDR3 is CASSFSQRGEAFF. CDR3 in DNA: TGTGCCAGCAGCTTTTCACAGAGGGGGGAAGCTTTCTTT.

This clone was seen a single time. This chain connects TRBV9 to TRBJ2-3; D gene ambiguous. Germline lookup yields CDR1 SGDLS and CDR2 YYNGEE. CDR3 length equals 13 residues. Deletions cut 4 bases from V and 0 bases from J, with 6 bases between. The DNA for the CDR3 is TGTGCCAGCAGCCTGGCTAGCACAGATACGCAGTATTTT. Amino acid sequence: CASSLASTDTQYF.

The CDR3: CASSPGGPPYEQYF. The CDR3 DNA sequence: TGTGCCAGCAGCCCAGGGGGCCCGCCCTACGAGCAGTACTTC. The chain recombines TRBV7-2 with TRBJ2-7, with 8 bases identical to TRBD1. This CDR3 is built from 14 residues. Germline values: CDR1 SGHTA, CDR2 FQGNSA. J gave up 2 bases and V 5 bases, and 5 bases lay outside the gene matches. The full variable domain, its missing parts supplied by reference TRBV7-2 and TRBJ2-7, is GAGVSQSPSNKVTEKGKDVELRCDPISGHTALYWYRQSLGQGLEFLIYFQGNSAPDKSGLPSDRFSAERTGGSVSTLTIQRTQQEDSAVYLCASSPGGPPYEQYFGPGTRLTVT.

The chain is built from TRBV6-1 and TRBJ1-1, with a weak D call TRBD1 (6 bases). Germline V gene lookup returns CDR1 MNHNS and CDR2 SASEGT. V lost 3 bases and J lost 3, with 8 bases in between. CDR3 length equals 13 residues. CDR3 sequence reads: CASSDRGDTEAFF. The CDR3 DNA sequence: TGTGCCAGCAGTGACAGGGGAGACACTGAAGCTTTCTTT.

CDR3 nucleotides: TGTGCCAGTAGTATACGGGACAGCCTTAACTATGGCTACACCTTC. Its translation: CASSIRDSLNYGYTF. This chain connects TRBV19 to TRBJ1-2, with 7 bases fitting TRBD1. Germline CDR1 and CDR2: LNHDA and SQIVND (reference sequence). Germline trimming cut 2 bases from V and 1 base from J; bases unmatched to any gene: 4. This CDR3 is 15 amino acids long.

This clone was seen only a few times. The J gene is TRBJ1-2, the V gene TRBV7-9; TRBD1 is a possible D gene (6 bases). V lost 0 bases and J lost 4, with 15 bases in between. The germline V gene encodes CDR1 SEHNR and CDR2 FQNEAQ (reference sequence). This CDR3 comprises 16 residues. The chain's CDR3 is CASSLAGAGVSYGYTF. CDR3 coding DNA: TGTGCCAGCAGCTTAGCGGGGGCAGGGGTGAGCTATGGCTACACCTTC.

This clone has a single count. The chain joins TRBV19 to TRBJ2-7, with 9 bases identical to TRBD1. There are 16 residues in the CDR3. V lost 0 bases to trimming and J lost 6 bases; unmatched junction nucleotides: 9. CDR1 LNHDA and CDR2 SQIVND come from the germline V gene (reference sequence). The CDR3 DNA reads TGTGCCAGTAGTATAGATCCGGGACAGGGATCTGGCGAGCAGTACTTC. Translation: CASSIDPGQGSGEQYF.

V usage is TRBV27 and J usage is TRBJ2-3, with 7 bases lining up with TRBD2. Germline values: CDR1 MNHEY, CDR2 SMNVEV (reference sequence). Losses at the gene ends were 7 bases for V and 15 bases for J; bases not matched to a gene: 16. CDR3 length equals 13 residues. Here the CDR3 reads CASKLRSGAGEYF. CDR3 DNA sequence: TGTGCCAGCAAGTTGAGGAGCGGGGCCGGGGAATATTTT.

For this clone: The sample holds other DNA sequences that translate to the same CDR3. The rearrangement joins TRBV5-1 to TRBJ1-2; D might be TRBD1 (5 bases). Germline lookup yields CDR1 SGHRS and CDR2 YFSETQ. The CDR3 totals 15 residues. V dropped 0 bases and J dropped 4 bases, with 13 bases sitting between them. The CDR3: CASSLEGATGYGYTF. The CDR3 nucleotides are TGCGCCAGCAGCTTGGAAGGGGCAACGGGCTATGGCTACACCTTC.

The genes are TRBV6-2 or TRBV6-3 and TRBJ1-6, with 8 positions matching TRBD1. V lost 2 bases to trimming and J lost 8 bases; unmatched junction nucleotides: 5. Germline V gene data show CDR1 as MNHEY and CDR2 as SVGEGT. The CDR3 totals 15 residues. Written as DNA, the CDR3 is TGTGCCAGCAGTTACCGGACAGGGAGGGATTCACCCCTCCACTTT. Translated: CASSYRTGRDSPLHF.

The V gene is TRBV3-1 (or the pseudogene TRBV3-2), the J gene TRBJ2-7; TRBD2 matches at 7 bases. This CDR3 region has 17 residues. V lost 6 bases, J lost 1 base, and 15 bases stayed unmatched. Germline V gives CDR1 LGHDT, CDR2 YNNKEL (reference sequence). The CDR3 spells CASSKRAGSGASYEQYF. The CDR3 DNA reads TGTGCCAGCAGTAAAAGGGCCGGAAGCGGGGCATCCTACGAGCAGTACTTC.

The chain employs TRBV6-2 or TRBV6-3 and TRBJ1-5; TRBD1 matches at 8 bases. This CDR3 is 17 amino acids long. Germline CDR1 and CDR2: MNHEY and SVGEGT. V dropped 6 bases and J dropped 0; count of bases not matched to a gene: 10. The DNA of the CDR3 is TGTGCCAGCAGCCAGGGACAGGAGATCTATAGCAATCAGCCCCAGCATTTT. The encoded protein is CASSQGQEIYSNQPQHF.